A single sample is the source of the 23 T cell receptor beta chains below, sequenced in a study of blood T cell repertoires in COVID-19. Method: immunoSEQ multiplex PCR; TCRdb's copy keeps in-frame clones and lacks some. Among about 110,000 clones listed, over 75% were seen once. The sequenced sample consisted of peripheral blood. These receptors came from a human donor in a cohort sampled during active COVID-19.

The sample holds one count of this clone. The chain combines TRBV27 with TRBJ2-7, with D perhaps matching TRBD2 (6 bases). This CDR3 is built from 14 residues. The V gene lost 8 bases and the J gene lost 7 bases, with 21 bases spanning the gap. Germline assignment: CDR1 MNHEY and CDR2 SMNVEV (reference sequence). The DNA of the CDR3 is TGTGCCAGCTTCACATCCGGGAGACCAGGAGAGCAGTACTTC. Its translation: CASFTSGRPGEQYF.

In this sample, this clone turned up once. The chain recombines TRBV9 with TRBJ1-1, with D tentatively TRBD1 (6 bases). CDR3 length equals 15 residues. Germline V gives CDR1 SGDLS, CDR2 YYNGEE. Trimming removed 0 bases from V and 3 bases from J, with 12 bases in between. CDR3 sequence: CASSVVRGGYTEAFF. The CDR3 DNA reads TGTGCCAGCAGCGTAGTGAGGGGGGGTTACACTGAAGCTTTCTTT. Full variable domain (missing parts from reference TRBV9 and TRBJ1-1): DSGVTQTPKHLITATGQRVTLRCSPRSGDLSVYWYQQSLDQGLQFLIQYYNGEERAKGNILERFSAQQFPDLHSELNLSSLELGDSALYFCASSVVRGGYTEAFFGQGTRLTVV.

This clone was observed once. The chain combines TRBV7-3 with TRBJ2-5, with 7 bases identical to TRBD1. There are 14 residues in the CDR3. J was trimmed by 4 bases and V by 5 bases; bases with no gene match: 7. In germline, CDR1 is SGHTA, CDR2 FQGTGA. CDR3 amino acids: CASSPTGKGETQYF. CDR3 coding DNA: TGTGCCAGCAGCCCGACAGGGAAAGGAGAGACCCAGTACTTC.

The chain uses TRBV6-5 and TRBJ2-1; TRBD2 matches at 8 bases. Germline V gene data show CDR1 as MNHEY and CDR2 as SVGAGI. J lost 7 bases, V lost 2 bases, and 1 base had no gene match. The CDR3 runs to 13 residues. CDR3: CASSYIAGNEQFF. The CDR3 coding sequence is TGTGCCAGCAGTTACATAGCGGGGAATGAGCAGTTCTTC.

The chain uses TRBV7-9 and TRBJ2-7; 10 bases are a match to TRBD2. The CDR3 covers 14 residues. V lost 5 bases to trimming and J lost 6 bases; unmatched junction nucleotides: 7. The germline V gene encodes CDR1 SEHNR and CDR2 FQNEAQ (reference sequence). CDR3 coding DNA: TGTGCCAGCAGCCCCTTAGCGGGAGGCTCCGAGCAGTACTTC. It is translated as CASSPLAGGSEQYF. Variable domain in full (rest from reference TRBV7-9 and TRBJ2-7): DTGVSQNPRHKITKRGQNVTFRCDPISEHNRLYWYRQTLGQGPEFLTYFQNEAQLEKSRLLSDRFSAERPKGSFSTLEIQRTEQGDSAMYLCASSPLAGGSEQYFGPGTRLTVT.

The count of this clone is one. The gene calls are TRBV9 and TRBJ2-7; 10 bases match TRBD1. The CDR3 is 14 amino acids. Germline values: CDR1 SGDLS, CDR2 YYNGEE. Losses at the gene ends were 3 bases for V and 6 bases for J; bases not matched to a gene: 6. CDR3 region: CASSARQGAGEQYF. The DNA for the CDR3 is TGTGCCAGCAGCGCCCGACAGGGGGCAGGCGAGCAGTACTTC.

CDR3 in amino acids: CASSPRLEQETQYF. CDR3 sequence (DNA): TGTGCCAGCAGCCCCCGACTAGAACAAGAGACCCAGTACTTC. The chain is built from TRBV7-9 and TRBJ2-5; possibly TRBD2 for D (6 bases). Trimming removed 5 bases from V and 2 bases from J, with 12 bases in between. Germline CDR1 SEHNR, CDR2 FQNEAQ (reference sequence). The CDR3 has 14 residues.

The chain employs TRBV19 and TRBJ1-1; D perhaps matches TRBD1 (5 bases). V was shortened by 3 bases and J by 5 bases, with 19 bases between the two germline ends. The V gene's germline CDR1 is LNHDA and CDR2 SQIVND (reference sequence). This CDR3 region has 16 residues. CDR3 nucleotides: TGTGCCAGTAGTATCGGGACTCCCTGGGTAGGAACTGAAGCTTTCTTT. As protein: CASSIGTPWVGTEAFF.

This rearrangement joins TRBV3-1 (or the pseudogene TRBV3-2) to TRBJ2-3; tentative D call: TRBD2 (6 bases). There are 18 residues in the CDR3. Germline-derived CDR1 and CDR2 are LGHDT and YNNKEL (reference sequence). Between the trimmed V and J ends, which lost 4 bases and 3 bases, there was a span of 23 bases. CDR3 sequence: CASSRGGKGRFETDTQYF. The CDR3 bases are TGTGCCAGCAGCCGCGGAGGGAAGGGTCGATTCGAAACAGATACGCAGTATTTT.

This chain connects TRBV13 to TRBJ2-7, with D tentatively TRBD1 (6 bases). The CDR3 sequence is 15 residues long. V was clipped by 5 bases and J by 2 bases, with 16 bases between them. The germline V gene encodes CDR1 PRHDT and CDR2 FYEKMQ (reference sequence). CDR3 amino acids: CASSRQALGAYEQYF. CDR3 sequence (DNA): TGTGCCAGCAGCCGACAGGCATTAGGGGCCTACGAGCAGTACTTC.

The gene calls are TRBV2 and TRBJ2-1, with D possibly matching TRBD1 (5 bases). Trimming removed 5 bases from V and 12 bases from J, with 14 bases in between. This CDR3 region has 12 residues. CDR1 SNHLY and CDR2 FYNNEI come from the germline V gene. The CDR3 DNA is TGTGCCAGCAGTTCAGGGTTTTACGTGCAGTTCTTC. Translating it yields CASSSGFYVQFF.

The V call is TRBV5-6, the J call TRBJ1-1; tentative D call: TRBD1 (5 bases). The length of the CDR3 is 15 residues. Germline assignment: CDR1 SGHDT and CDR2 YYEEEE. V was trimmed by 2 bases and J by 3 bases, leaving 14 bases between them. CDR3 amino acids: CASSFAQGTDTEAFF. DNA of the CDR3: TGTGCCAGCAGCTTTGCGCAGGGCACGGACACTGAAGCTTTCTTT.

This chain uses TRBV5-5 with TRBJ2-7; D is perhaps TRBD2 (5 bases). V lost 4 bases and J 7 bases, leaving 15 bases between the germline ends. Germline V gene data show CDR1 as SGHKS and CDR2 as YYEKEE (reference sequence). This CDR3 is built from 13 residues. CDR3 sequence (DNA): TGTGCCAGCAGCGACTTACAGCGGCGGGAGCAGTACTTC. Amino acids: CASSDLQRREQYF.

Points on this clone: The junction departs from germline at one end; a sequencing error may be responsible. This chain links TRBV7-3 with TRBJ1-1, with 7 bases identical to TRBD1. Germline assignment: CDR1 SGHTA and CDR2 FQGTGA. This CDR3 is 14 amino acids long. The CDR3 loop reads CASSVTGAATEAFF. The CDR3 DNA follows: TGTGCCAGCAGCGTAACAGGGGCAGCGACTGAAGCTTTCTTT.

This clone was counted ten times or more. This chain connects TRBV5-1 to TRBJ1-6; D might be TRBD1 (6 bases). CDR1 SGHRS and CDR2 YFSETQ come from the germline V gene. The CDR3 is made up of 15 amino acids. Deletions cut 3 bases from V and 4 bases from J, with 11 bases between. The CDR3 protein is CASSSGQNYNSPLHF. DNA for the CDR3: TGCGCCAGCAGCTCCGGACAGAATTATAATTCACCCCTCCACTTT.

The chain has TRBV12-3 or TRBV12-4 and TRBJ1-2, with TRBD1 as a possible D gene (5 bases). The CDR3 extends over 12 amino acids. V gave up 3 bases and J gave up 7 bases, with 9 bases separating them. CDR3 DNA: TGTGCCAGCAGTTTTGTAGGGGCTGGCTACACCTTC. Translating gives CASSFVGAGYTF.

The CDR3 sequence is CASSPGLAGSNEQFF. In DNA, the CDR3 is TGTGCCAGCAGCCCGGGACTAGCGGGATCCAATGAGCAGTTCTTC. V usage is TRBV2 and J usage is TRBJ2-1; 13 bases match TRBD2. V trimming: 6 bases; J trimming: 6 bases; junction bases outside the gene matches: 5. Germline V gives CDR1 SNHLY, CDR2 FYNNEI. CDR3 length: 15 amino acids.

The chain links TRBV3-1 (or the pseudogene TRBV3-2) to TRBJ1-2; 9 nucleotides line up with TRBD1. The ends lost 7 bases at V and 6 bases at J; junction bases unmatched: 12. CDR1 is LGHDT and CDR2 is YNNKEL in the germline V gene (reference sequence). This CDR3 has 15 residues. The CDR3 loop is CASTPGTGQLNGYTF. Written as DNA, the CDR3 is TGTGCCAGCACCCCAGGGACAGGGCAATTGAATGGCTACACCTTC.

The chain carries TRBV6-6 and TRBJ2-4, with a possible D match to TRBD2 (7 bases). Trimming removed 7 bases from V and 5 bases from J, with 12 bases in between. The CDR3 is 13 amino acids. Germline V gene sequence: CDR1 MNHNY, CDR2 SVGAGI (reference sequence). CDR3 in DNA: TGTGCCAGCATCCGGGGGGCTGAAAACATTCAGTACTTC. It codes for CASIRGAENIQYF.

This clone was recorded only once. The CDR3 loop is CASSSTGTRGYTF. CDR3 DNA: TGTGCCAGCAGTTCCACTGGGACTCGCGGCTACACCTTC. The chain recombines TRBV28 with TRBJ1-2; weak D call: TRBD1 (5 bases). The germline V gene encodes CDR1 MDHEN and CDR2 SYDVKM. The V gene lost 4 bases and the J gene lost 8 bases, with 14 bases spanning the gap. The CDR3 covers 13 residues.

The gene calls are TRBV30 and TRBJ1-2, with TRBD1 matching over 10 bases. V trimming: 6 bases; J trimming: 8 bases; junction bases outside the gene matches: 9. Germline lookup yields CDR1 GTSNPN and CDR2 SVGIG (reference sequence). The CDR3 covers 13 residues. DNA for the CDR3: TGTGCCTGCCCGGGACAGGGGATTGGGGGCTACACCTTC. Residues: CACPGQGIGGYTF.

The genes are TRBV5-1 and TRBJ2-3; 9 bases match TRBD2. Trimming removed 3 bases from V and 0 bases from J; junction bases left unmatched: 8. CDR1 SGHRS and CDR2 YFSETQ come from the germline V gene. The CDR3 runs to 17 residues. The CDR3 bases are TGCGCCAGCAGCTCCGCAGGGCGGGAGGGAAGCACAGATACGCAGTATTTT. This translates into CASSSAGREGSTDTQYF.

The V and J genes are TRBV28 and TRBJ2-7, with TRBD1 identical over 7 bases. Germline assignment: CDR1 MDHEN and CDR2 SYDVKM. CDR3 length equals 15 residues. With V trimmed by 7 bases and J by 6 bases, 15 bases remained unmatched. The CDR3 loop reads CASNGDRVLMREQYF. CDR3 nucleotides: TGTGCCAGCAACGGAGACAGGGTCCTCATGCGCGAGCAGTACTTC.